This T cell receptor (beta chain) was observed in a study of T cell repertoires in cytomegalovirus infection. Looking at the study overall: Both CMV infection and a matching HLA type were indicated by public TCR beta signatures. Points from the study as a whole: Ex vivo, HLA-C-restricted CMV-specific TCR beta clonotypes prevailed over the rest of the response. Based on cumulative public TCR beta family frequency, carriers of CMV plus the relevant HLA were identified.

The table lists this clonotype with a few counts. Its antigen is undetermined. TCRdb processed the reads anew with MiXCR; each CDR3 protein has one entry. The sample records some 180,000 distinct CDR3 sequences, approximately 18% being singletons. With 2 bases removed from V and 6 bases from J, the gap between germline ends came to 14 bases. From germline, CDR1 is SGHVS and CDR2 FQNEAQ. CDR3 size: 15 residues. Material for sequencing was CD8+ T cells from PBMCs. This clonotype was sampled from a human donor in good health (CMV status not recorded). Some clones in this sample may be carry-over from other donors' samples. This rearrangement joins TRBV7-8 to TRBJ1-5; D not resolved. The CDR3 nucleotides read TGTGCCAGCAGCTTAAACGCGGGGATAATTCAGCCCCAGCATTTT. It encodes CASSLNAGIIQPQHF.